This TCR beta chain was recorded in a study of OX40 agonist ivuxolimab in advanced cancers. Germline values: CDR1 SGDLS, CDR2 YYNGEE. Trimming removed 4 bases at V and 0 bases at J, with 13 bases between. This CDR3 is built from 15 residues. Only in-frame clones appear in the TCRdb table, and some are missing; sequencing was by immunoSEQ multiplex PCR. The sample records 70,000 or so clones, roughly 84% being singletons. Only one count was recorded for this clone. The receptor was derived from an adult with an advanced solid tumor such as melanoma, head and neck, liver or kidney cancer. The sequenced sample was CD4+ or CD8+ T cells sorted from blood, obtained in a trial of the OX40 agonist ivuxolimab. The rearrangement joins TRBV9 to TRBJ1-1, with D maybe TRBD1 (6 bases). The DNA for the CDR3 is TGTGCCAGCAGCCCCCGACAGGAGATGAACACTGAAGCTTTCTTT. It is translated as CASSPRQEMNTEAFF.